A selection of T cell receptor beta chains follows, all from one sample in a study of shared clonotypes between healthy human individuals. TCRdb's copy holds only in-frame clones and misses some; the assay was immunoSEQ multiplex PCR. The sample contains 2 million to 2.5 million clones, around 93% of which appear only once. Material for sequencing was naive CD8+ T cells from PBMCs. These receptors were obtained from a man between 18 and 35 years old in good health. Some clones in this sample may be carry-over from other donors' samples. CDR3s include the opening cysteine and the closing phenylalanine or tryptophan. A D gene is named only where the DNA matches it firmly. Only part of the rows carry a size: once, few, many, or a class if the clone is expanded.

clone_size	j_call	d_call	v_call	cdr3_nt	cdr3_aa
NA	TRBJ2-1	TRBD1	TRBV7-2	TGTGCCAGCAGCTTAGCGCTTGGTCGGGACAGGGGGATCTTC	CASSLALGRDRGIF
NA	TRBJ1-2	NA	TRBV10-3	TGTGCCATCAGTGAGGCGGGGGCTAATCGTGGCTACACCTTC	CAISEAGANRGYTF
NA	TRBJ2-2	NA	TRBV27	TGTGCCAGCAGTTCCCTTTTGAGCGGGGAGCTGTTTTTT	CASSSLLSGELFF
NA	TRBJ2-3	NA	TRBV4-2	TGTGCCAGCAGCCAAGAGGTCGGGACTTACACGGATACGCAGTATTTT	CASSQEVGTYTDTQYF
NA	TRBJ2-7	NA	TRBV27	TGTGCCAGCAGTTTATCTCTTAGGTCGGTACCCTACGAGCAGTACTTC	CASSLSLRSVPYEQYF
NA	TRBJ2-7	TRBD2	TRBV7-9	TGTGCCAGCAGCTCAGGGGGACTAGCGGGGCTGGGCGAGCAGTACTTC	CASSSGGLAGLGEQYF
few	TRBJ1-1	NA	TRBV6-1	TGTGCCAGCAGTGAAGAGGCAGAGGGGACTGAAGCTTTCTTT	CASSEEAEGTEAFF
NA	TRBJ1-2	NA	TRBV9	TGTGCCAGCAGCGTAACCCCGGGACTCAACTATGGCTACACCTTC	CASSVTPGLNYGYTF
NA	TRBJ1-5	NA	TRBV7-2	TGTGCCAGCAGCTTAGGACAGCCCCAGCATTTT	CASSLGQPQHF
NA	TRBJ2-5	NA	TRBV9	TGTGCCAGCAGCGTAGAGGGAGGCGGGTCTCAAGAGACCCAGTACTTC	CASSVEGGGSQETQYF
NA	TRBJ1-1	TRBD1	TRBV5-1	TGCGCCAGCAGCTTGGATGGGGCAGGGGGCATGATGAACACTGAAGCTTTCTTT	CASSLDGAGGMMNTEAFF
once	TRBJ2-1	TRBD2	TRBV5-4	TGTGCCAGCAGCCCCGGGACTAGCGGGAACCCTTACAATGAGCAGTTCTTC	CASSPGTSGNPYNEQFF
NA	TRBJ2-1	NA	TRBV7-9	TGTGCCAGCAGAAGGGGGGAGTTTCACAATGAGCAGTTCTTC	CASRRGEFHNEQFF
NA	TRBJ1-5	NA	TRBV6-5	TGTGCCAGCAGTCTATGGCGGGGAGATCAGCCCCAGCATTTT	CASSLWRGDQPQHF
once	TRBJ1-3	TRBD1	TRBV7-8	TGTGCCAGCAGCTCGACAGGGTCTGGAAACACCATATATTTT	CASSSTGSGNTIYF
once	TRBJ2-1	NA	TRBV11-1	TGTGCCAGCAGCTTACGCCTAGTGGGCAGGGGGGACAATGAGCAGTTCTTC	CASSLRLVGRGDNEQFF
NA	TRBJ1-2	TRBD1	TRBV11-3	TGTGCCAGCAGCGTAACAGGGGGCTATGGCTACACCTTC	CASSVTGGYGYTF
NA	TRBJ2-7	TRBD1	TRBV9	TGTGCCAGCAGCGCCCCGAGCGGGACAGGGGGGTGGTCCTACGAGCAGTACTTC	CASSAPSGTGGWSYEQYF
NA	TRBJ2-1	TRBD2	TRBV28	TGTGCCAGCAGTTTCCTAGCGGGAGTTGCTGAGCAGTTCTTC	CASSFLAGVAEQFF
NA	TRBJ2-7	TRBD1	TRBV28	TGTGCCAGCAGTTTAATCGGGACAGGGACCTACGAGCAGTACTTC	CASSLIGTGTYEQYF
NA	TRBJ2-5	NA	TRBV7-9	TGTGCCAGCAGCCGAGAGACCCAGTACTTC	CASSRETQYF
NA	TRBJ1-2	NA	TRBV18	TGTGCCAGCTCACCACCGACAAGTGGGGGAGCCTATGGCTACACCTTC	CASSPPTSGGAYGYTF